These T cell receptor beta chains were read from a single sample in a study of radiotherapy plus CTLA-4 blockade in lung cancer. Only in-frame clones appear in the TCRdb table, and some are missing; sequencing was by immunoSEQ multiplex PCR. The table lists about 51,000 clones, 75% to 80% of them singletons. Material: peripheral blood, obtained from a patient treated with radiotherapy plus ipilimumab. Source of these receptors: a human donor with non-small cell lung cancer whose response to radiotherapy plus ipilimumab could not be evaluated. Both conserved end residues are part of each CDR3. A D gene is named only where the DNA matches it firmly. Clone size is shown for a subset of rows, as once, few, many or a class of expanded clone.

clone_size,d_call,j_call,v_call,cdr3_nt,cdr3_aa
-,TRBD2,TRBJ2-5,TRBV9,TGTGCCAGCAGCGCCGGGCGGGCTAGCGGAGGCCCAGAGACCCAGTACTTC,CASSAGRASGGPETQYF
-,-,TRBJ2-3,TRBV7-2,TGTGCCAGCAGCTCGTGGAGGGGGGGTCATCCCGGAGCAGATACGCAGTATTTT,CASSSWRGGHPGADTQYF
-,TRBD2,TRBJ2-5,TRBV27,TGTGCCAACAGTTTCGCCTACCTTGGGAGGGCGGGGGAGACCCAGTACTTC,CANSFAYLGRAGETQYF
-,-,TRBJ1-1,TRBV5-1,TGCGCCAGCAGCTTATTTGGGGGCCCTAACACTGAAGCTTTCTTT,CASSLFGGPNTEAFF
-,-,TRBJ1-1,TRBV13,TGTGCCAGCAGCTCTGGACGGGGGAACACTGAAGCTTTCTTT,CASSSGRGNTEAFF
-,-,TRBJ2-1,TRBV4-3,TGCGCCAGCAGCCAAGATCGTTGGGCGCAACTCAATGAGCAGTTCTTC,CASSQDRWAQLNEQFF
-,-,TRBJ1-2,TRBV2,TGTGCCAGAGGGGGGGGTTATGGCTACACCTTC,CARGGGYGYTF
-,-,TRBJ1-1,TRBV11-1,TGTGCCAGCTTGGGCGAATTGAACACTGAAGCTTTCTTT,CASLGELNTEAFF
-,-,TRBJ1-5,TRBV7-9,TGTGCCGGCAGCTTAGCGGGAGTTCAGCCCCAGCATTTT,CAGSLAGVQPQHF
-,TRBD2,TRBJ2-7,TRBV5-5,TGTGCCAGCAGAGAGGGACTAGCTTATAGCTCCTACGAGCAGTACTTC,CASREGLAYSSYEQYF
-,-,TRBJ1-2,TRBV6-1,TGTGCCAGCAGTGAAGGTTTGGGCAGCTATTTCCATGGCTACACCTTC,CASSEGLGSYFHGYTF
-,-,TRBJ2-7,TRBV4-2,TGTGCCAGCAGCCAAGCGGACATCTACGAGCAGTACTTC,CASSQADIYEQYF
-,-,TRBJ2-3,TRBV5-1,TGCGCCATTTCGGACTTTTTCATCACAGATACGCAGTATTTT,CAISDFFITDTQYF
-,TRBD2,TRBJ2-3,TRBV4-2,TGTGCCAGCAGCCCCGAGCGGGGGACATCCACAGATACGCAGTATTTT,CASSPERGTSTDTQYF
-,TRBD1,TRBJ2-5,TRBV30,TGTGCCTGGAGTGGCGGACAGGGGTCCCAATTAAACTTC,CAWSGGQGSQLNF
-,TRBD2,TRBJ2-5,TRBV5-1,TGCGCCAGCAGCTTATCTTCTAGCGGGGGCCGGAAGACCCAGTACTTC,CASSLSSSGGRKTQYF
-,-,TRBJ1-2,TRBV6-5,TGTGCCAGCAGTTACCAGGGTTTCTATGGCTACACCTTC,CASSYQGFYGYTF
-,-,TRBJ2-3,TRBV19,TGTGCCAGTAGCCTGGGACTCACCAGCACAGATACGCAGTATTTT,CASSLGLTSTDTQYF
-,-,TRBJ1-1,TRBV11-2,TGTGCCAGCAGCCGCGAAAGGAACACTGAAGCTTTCTTT,CASSRERNTEAFF
-,TRBD1,TRBJ1-2,TRBV19,TGTGCCAGTACCCGGAGACAGGGGGCTGGCTACACCTTC,CASTRRQGAGYTF
-,TRBD1,TRBJ1-2,TRBV9,TGTGCCAGCAGCGTAGGGACAGGGAAAGATGGCTACACCTTC,CASSVGTGKDGYTF
-,-,TRBJ1-6,TRBV28,TGTGCCAGCAGTTCTCAGTATAATTCACCCCTCCACTTT,CASSSQYNSPLHF
-,-,TRBJ1-5,TRBV6-5,TGTGCCAGTAACAGGTTCGGCCAGCCCCAGCATTTT,CASNRFGQPQHF
few,TRBD1,TRBJ1-1,TRBV5-1,TGCGCCAGCAGCTTGATCAGGGGGCCTGAAGCTTTCTTT,CASSLIRGPEAFF
-,TRBD1,TRBJ1-5,TRBV28,TGTGCCAGCAGTAGGGACAGCTATCAGCCCCAGCATTTT,CASSRDSYQPQHF
once,-,TRBJ1-1,TRBV7-3,TGTGCCAGCAGCTTAACCGGTGCTGAAGCTTTCTTT,CASSLTGAEAFF
-,-,TRBJ2-7,TRBV28,TGTGCCTCGGGGAGGGGGGTGATTCTTTACGAGCAGTACTTC,CASGRGVILYEQYF
-,TRBD1,TRBJ2-1,TRBV7-3,TGTGCCAGCAGCTTAAATGGGCCGGGGACAGTCAATGAGCAGTTCTTC,CASSLNGPGTVNEQFF
-,-,TRBJ1-5,TRBV28,TGTGCCAGCAGTTTAGGTGGGGGCTATCAGCCCCAGCATTTT,CASSLGGGYQPQHF
-,-,TRBJ1-2,TRBV2,TGTGCCAGCAACTTAGAAGCTAACTATGGCTACACCTTC,CASNLEANYGYTF
-,-,TRBJ1-1,TRBV5-1,TGCGCCAGCAGCGCTATCTATTCGAGCACTGAAGCTTTCTTT,CASSAIYSSTEAFF
-,-,TRBJ2-5,TRBV9,TGTGCCAGCAGCGGCTCTTCGGGACTCCAAGAGACCCAGTACTTC,CASSGSSGLQETQYF
-,-,TRBJ2-7,TRBV4-1,TGCGCCAGCAGCCAGTTAAATAACGAGCAGTACTTC,CASSQLNNEQYF
-,TRBD2,TRBJ2-1,TRBV5-5,TGTGCCAGCAGCTTAGGGACTAGCGTCTTCTCCGGGGGCAATGAGCAGTTCTTC,CASSLGTSVFSGGNEQFF
-,TRBD2,TRBJ2-3,TRBV6-5,TGTGCCAGCAGTTACACGGGGGGAACCCCGGAGGATACGCAGTATTTT,CASSYTGGTPEDTQYF
-,-,TRBJ1-6,TRBV18,TGTGCCAGCTCAACGGACATAGCTGGTGATTCACCCCTCCACTTT,CASSTDIAGDSPLHF
-,-,TRBJ1-6,TRBV5-1,TGCGCCAGCAGCCCGGACAGTAATTCACCCCTCCACTTT,CASSPDSNSPLHF
few,TRBD2,TRBJ2-1,TRBV9,TGTGCCAGCAGCGTAGCGGGGGGTCCTGAGCAGTTCTTC,CASSVAGGPEQFF
-,-,TRBJ2-4,TRBV29-1,TGCAGCGTTGCAGGCGCCACGGACATTCAGTACTTC,CSVAGATDIQYF
once,TRBD1,TRBJ1-6,TRBV28,TGTGCCAGCAGTTCACCCGGGACAGGGGGTCGGAATTCACCCCTCCACTTT,CASSSPGTGGRNSPLHF
-,TRBD1,TRBJ1-1,TRBV18,TGTGCCAGCTCACCGGGACAGGGGGCGAACACTGAAGCTTTCTTT,CASSPGQGANTEAFF
-,TRBD2,TRBJ2-7,TRBV5-1,TGCGCCAGCAGCTTGGGGCTAGCGGGAGGGCCCCACGAGCAGTACTTC,CASSLGLAGGPHEQYF
-,-,TRBJ1-5,TRBV2,TGTGCCAGCAGTGAAGAGAGAGGAAGCAATCAGCCCCAGCATTTT,CASSEERGSNQPQHF
-,-,TRBJ1-2,TRBV30,TGTGCCTGGATCCAAGGGGGGGCTGGTGGCTACACCTTC,CAWIQGGAGGYTF
-,TRBD2,TRBJ2-3,TRBV7-2,TGTGCCAGCAGCCCCCGTGGTAGCGGGGTCGCCACAGATACGCAGTATTTT,CASSPRGSGVATDTQYF
-,TRBD1,TRBJ2-3,TRBV5-1,TGCGCCAGCAGCTTACAGGACAGGGATAGAGATACGCAGTATTTT,CASSLQDRDRDTQYF
-,-,TRBJ2-3,TRBV7-9,TGTGCCAGCAGCAGCCTGGAGGGCACGATCACAGATACGCAGTATTTT,CASSSLEGTITDTQYF
-,-,TRBJ1-5,TRBV6-6,TGTGCCAGCAGCCCTAATACAGGGTTGGGAAATCAGCCCCAGCATTTT,CASSPNTGLGNQPQHF
-,TRBD1,TRBJ1-5,TRBV19,TGTGCCAGTAGCACAAGGACAGGGGACGGCAATCAGCCCCAGCATTTT,CASSTRTGDGNQPQHF
-,TRBD1,TRBJ2-5,TRBV5-1,TGCGCCAGCGGACAGGGGAAAGTAGAGACCCAGTACTTC,CASGQGKVETQYF
-,TRBD1,TRBJ2-7,TRBV7-9,TGTGCCAGCACCCCAGGGACAGCGAAGTACGAGCAGTACTTC,CASTPGTAKYEQYF
-,-,TRBJ1-2,TRBV4-2,TGTGCCAGCAGCCAATTTTCGGGGATAGCTAACTATGGCTACACCTTC,CASSQFSGIANYGYTF
-,-,TRBJ1-5,TRBV7-6,TGTGCCAGCAGCTTAAGGGCAGGGAAGGATCAGCCCCAGCATTTT,CASSLRAGKDQPQHF